Presented here are 25 T cell receptor beta chains from one specimen sequenced in a study of shared clonotypes between healthy human individuals. The assay was immunoSEQ multiplex PCR, and TCRdb's table has in-frame clones only and misses some. The sample consists of about 2 million clones, approximately 95% of them appearing once. CD45RO-negative, CCR7-selected cells formed the naive CD8 fraction, which excluded terminally differentiated effector memory CD45RA+ cells. The sequenced material came from naive CD8+ T cells sorted from blood. These TCRs come from a man between 18 and 29 years old in good health.

The V gene is TRBV7-8, the J gene TRBJ2-7; D is uncertain. Germline V gene data show CDR1 as SGHVS and CDR2 as FQNEAQ. Deletions cut 1 base from V and 7 bases from J, with 11 bases between. There are 13 residues in the CDR3. CDR3: CASSLGDLGEQYF. For the CDR3, the DNA is TGTGCCAGCAGCTTAGGAGATTTGGGGGAGCAGTACTTC.

The V gene is TRBV13, the J gene TRBJ2-1; 10 bases line up with TRBD1. Germline CDR1 reads PRHDT; CDR2 reads FYEKMQ (reference sequence). The CDR3 runs 14 residues. V was pared by 4 bases and J by 5 bases, with 2 bases of the junction left unmatched. The CDR3 DNA reads TGTGCCAGCAGCTCCGGACAGGGGGACAATGAGCAGTTCTTC. Protein product: CASSSGQGDNEQFF.

V usage is TRBV4-1 and J usage is TRBJ1-1; D unclear. Deletions cut 0 bases from V and 2 bases from J, with 10 bases between. The germline gives CDR1 MGHRA, CDR2 YSYEKL. The CDR3 extends over 15 amino acids. CDR3 DNA: TGCGCCAGCAGCCAAGATCCTTCACAAAACACTGAAGCTTTCTTT. Its protein product is CASSQDPSQNTEAFF.

Regarding this clone: The sample contains more than one DNA sequence encoding this CDR3. The chain employs TRBV4-3 and TRBJ2-7; TRBD2 matches 10 bases. With 1 base clipped from V and 4 bases from J, the junction kept 4 bases outside the gene matches. Germline CDR1 and CDR2: LGHNA and YSLEER. The CDR3 sequence is 15 residues long. The CDR3 here is CASSQGPSGSYEQYF. CDR3 DNA: TGCGCCAGCAGCCAAGGTCCTAGCGGGAGTTACGAGCAGTACTTC.

Comments on this clone: Other DNA sequences in this sample translate to the same CDR3. The J gene is TRBJ2-3, the V gene TRBV7-9; D gene unclear. The V gene lost 4 bases and the J gene lost 3 bases, with 8 bases spanning the gap. Germline CDR1 reads SEHNR; CDR2 reads FQNEAQ (reference sequence). The CDR3 is 13 residues long. DNA of the CDR3: TGTGCCAGCAGCTCCCCGGTGACAGATACGCAGTATTTT. Translated, it gives CASSSPVTDTQYF.

V gene TRBV5-5 combines with J gene TRBJ1-5; TRBD1 matches at 10 bases. The germline V gene encodes CDR1 SGHKS and CDR2 YYEKEE (reference sequence). V dropped 4 bases and J dropped 7; count of bases not matched to a gene: 8. The CDR3 runs 15 residues. Here the CDR3 DNA reads TGTGCCAGCAGCCGTGGGACAGGGGCGGGACAGCCCCAGCATTTT. It specifies CASSRGTGAGQPQHF.

This clone appeared a single time. The rearrangement joins TRBV5-1 to TRBJ1-1; D is undetermined. Germline CDR1 and CDR2: SGHRS and YFSETQ. The CDR3 spans 14 residues. Trimming stripped 2 bases from V and 0 bases from J, with 8 bases between. The CDR3, as DNA: TGCGCCAGCAGCTTCGGACCAATGAACACTGAAGCTTTCTTT. It specifies CASSFGPMNTEAFF.

V and J are TRBV6-4 and TRBJ2-5; D assignment may be TRBD1 or TRBD2 (6 bases each). V lost 0 bases and J lost 5, with 16 bases in between. This CDR3 is 16 amino acids long. Germline CDR1 MRHNA, CDR2 SNTAGT. CDR3 bases: TGTGCCAGCAGTGACTCGATAGCGGCTAGGGGGGAGACCCAGTACTTC. Protein product: CASSDSIAARGETQYF.

A word on this clone: This sample includes further DNA sequences coding for the same CDR3. The chain has TRBV27 and TRBJ2-7, with 8 bases fitting TRBD1. The CDR3 consists of 16 residues. Germline lookup yields CDR1 MNHEY and CDR2 SMNVEV (reference sequence). J lost 0 bases, V lost 5 bases, and 9 bases had no gene match. The CDR3 sequence: CASSPSTGAVSYEQYF. In DNA form, the CDR3 reads TGTGCCAGCAGTCCTTCGACAGGGGCGGTCTCCTACGAGCAGTACTTC.

V usage is TRBV2 and J usage is TRBJ2-7; TRBD1 matches 7 bases. The CDR3 is 12 amino acids. V dropped 9 bases and J dropped 2; count of bases not matched to a gene: 4. Germline V gene sequence: CDR1 SNHLY, CDR2 FYNNEI. CDR3 nucleotides: TGTGCCAGGATGGGACAGACCTACGAGCAGTACTTC. It yields the protein CARMGQTYEQYF. The full variable domain, its missing parts supplied by reference TRBV2 and TRBJ2-7, is EPEVTQTPSHQVTQMGQEVILRCVPISNHLYFYWYRQILGQKVEFLVSFYNNEISEKSEIFDDQFSVERPDGSNFTLKIRSTKLEDSAMYFCARMGQTYEQYFGPGTRLTVT.

The J gene is TRBJ2-1, the V gene TRBV11-2; 9 bases fit TRBD1. Trimming at V came to 5 bases and at J to 5 bases, leaving 10 bases not matched to a gene. CDR3 length: 16 residues. Germline assignment: CDR1 SGHAT and CDR2 FQNNGV. DNA of the CDR3: TGTGCCAGCAGCCCAGGACAGGGGTGGCTAGACAATGAGCAGTTCTTC. Translated: CASSPGQGWLDNEQFF.

This clone was counted a few times. This chain's CDR3 is CSVRSLWVPFF. In nucleotides, the CDR3 is TGCAGCGTCCGGTCTCTCTGGGTCCCTTTCTTT. This chain uses TRBV29-1 with TRBJ1-1, with D hard to call. From germline, CDR1 is SQVTM and CDR2 ANQGSEA. The V end was cut by 6 bases, the J end by 12 bases, with 17 bases between. The CDR3 runs 11 residues.

The chain links TRBV7-9 to TRBJ2-3, with D unclear. Germline CDR1 is SEHNR and CDR2 is FQNEAQ (reference sequence). There are 12 residues in the CDR3. Trimming took 4 bases from V and 4 from J, leaving 6 bases between them. This CDR3 is CASSYAPDTQYF. Written as DNA, the CDR3 is TGTGCCAGCAGCTACGCCCCAGATACGCAGTATTTT.

This sequence joins TRBV10-3 and TRBJ1-2, with D possibly matching TRBD1 (5 bases). With 2 bases removed from V and 3 bases from J, the gap between germline ends came to 10 bases. The CDR3 sequence is 14 residues long. The V gene's germline CDR1 is ENHRY and CDR2 SYGVKD. The CDR3 DNA is TGTGCCATCAGTGAGACGACAGTGGACTATGGCTACACCTTC. This codes for CAISETTVDYGYTF.

The chain recombines TRBV11-2 with TRBJ2-7, with a weak D call TRBD2 (6 bases). V lost 2 bases to trimming and J lost 3 bases, with 11 bases between them. The CDR3 has 14 amino acids. Germline V gives CDR1 SGHAT, CDR2 FQNNGV. CDR3 protein: CASSLFGGGYEQYF. The CDR3, as DNA: TGTGCCAGCAGCTTATTTGGGGGAGGCTACGAGCAGTACTTC.

The chain recombines TRBV7-9 with TRBJ1-1, with D tentatively TRBD1 (5 bases). CDR1 SEHNR and CDR2 FQNEAQ come from the germline V gene (reference sequence). The V end was cut by 1 base, the J end by 0 bases, with 15 bases between. This CDR3 is built from 17 residues. CDR3 sequence (DNA): TGTGCCAGCAGCTTAGGGGACCCAGGGTACATGAACACTGAAGCTTTCTTT. Translated, it gives CASSLGDPGYMNTEAFF.

The chain couples TRBV7-9 to TRBJ1-5; no clear D. This CDR3 has 13 amino acids. V was clipped by 1 base and J by 11 bases, with 12 bases between them. CDR1 is SEHNR and CDR2 is FQNEAQ in the germline V gene (reference sequence). This chain's CDR3 is CASSLDVEEAQHF. DNA of the CDR3: TGTGCCAGCAGCTTAGATGTCGAGGAAGCCCAGCATTTT. Together with reference TRBV7-9 and TRBJ1-5, the CDR3 gives the full variable domain: DTGVSQNPRHKITKRGQNVTFRCDPISEHNRLYWYRQTLGQGPEFLTYFQNEAQLEKSRLLSDRFSAERPKGSFSTLEIQRTEQGDSAMYLCASSLDVEEAQHFGDGTRLSIL.

On this clone itself: Additional DNA sequences in this sample encode the identical CDR3. The CDR3 reads CASSMFGNTEAFF. The DNA for the CDR3 is TGTGCCAGTAGTATGTTCGGGAACACTGAAGCTTTCTTT. The V gene is TRBV19, the J gene TRBJ1-1; D unresolved. The V gene's germline CDR1 is LNHDA and CDR2 SQIVND (reference sequence). This CDR3 region has 13 residues. V lost 3 bases and J lost 1, with 6 bases in between.

The chain carries TRBV19 and TRBJ1-2; D is unclear. Germline loops: CDR1 LNHDA, CDR2 SQIVND (reference sequence). V was clipped by 5 bases and J by 2 bases, with 9 bases between them. CDR3 length: 13 amino acids. CDR3 nucleotide sequence: TGTGCCAGTAGTCCGGCGCAGAACTATGGCTACACCTTC. Protein sequence: CASSPAQNYGYTF.

The chain recombines TRBV6-5 with TRBJ1-1, with D perhaps matching TRBD1 (6 bases). Germline assignment: CDR1 MNHEY and CDR2 SVGAGI. The ends were cut back, 2 bases at V and 4 bases at J, with 14 bases in the middle. The CDR3 totals 15 residues. CDR3 amino acids: CASSYVLQGGTEAFF. The CDR3 nucleotides read TGTGCCAGCAGTTACGTGTTACAGGGAGGCACTGAAGCTTTCTTT.

The J gene is TRBJ2-3, the V gene TRBV6-1; 11 bases agree with TRBD2. The CDR3 covers 16 residues. Germline CDR1 is MNHNS and CDR2 is SASEGT. The ends lost 1 base at V and 2 bases at J; junction bases unmatched: 2. DNA for the CDR3: TGTGCCAGCAGTGAAGTAGCGGGGGGGATCACAGATACGCAGTATTTT. Translating it yields CASSEVAGGITDTQYF.

As concerns this clone: Other DNA sequences within the sample encode an identical CDR3. The chain couples TRBV5-4 to TRBJ2-5; 7 bases map to TRBD2. The germline V gene has CDR1 SGHNT and CDR2 YYREEE (reference sequence). The CDR3 runs 13 residues. The V and J ends lost 2 bases and 5 bases, in that order; junction bases with no gene match: 3. CDR3 residues: CASSFRGGETQYF. The CDR3 DNA reads as TGTGCCAGCAGCTTTCGGGGAGGGGAGACCCAGTACTTC.

The J gene is TRBJ1-1, the V gene TRBV6-5; weak D call: TRBD1 (6 bases). The CDR3 consists of 12 residues. V was shortened by 6 bases and J by 7 bases, with 12 bases between the two germline ends. In germline, CDR1 is MNHEY, CDR2 SVGAGI. The CDR3 nucleotides are TGTGCCAGCAGCCCGAACAGGGTTGAAGCTTTCTTT. This gives the protein CASSPNRVEAFF.

The chain combines TRBV7-9 with TRBJ1-2; D not certain. The CDR3 is 14 residues long. The ends were cut back, 3 bases at V and 2 bases at J, with 10 bases in the middle. Germline V gene data show CDR1 as SEHNR and CDR2 as FQNEAQ (reference sequence). The CDR3 nucleotides read TGTGCCAGCAGCTTTTCGGGCTCGAACTATGGCTACACCTTC. The encoded protein is CASSFSGSNYGYTF.

V gene TRBV4-1 combines with J gene TRBJ2-3; TRBD2 agrees at 8 bases. V lost 1 base to trimming and J lost 1 base; unmatched junction nucleotides: 13. This CDR3 is built from 19 residues. Germline V lookup: CDR1 MGHRA, CDR2 YSYEKL. The CDR3 DNA reads TGCGCCAGCAGCCAAGCCCCCTGGACTAGCCCCTATGGCACAGATACGCAGTATTTT. It codes for CASSQAPWTSPYGTDTQYF.